One sample yielded the 16 T cell receptor beta chains listed below, sequenced in a study of blood T cell repertoires in COVID-19. Using immunoSEQ multiplex PCR, the repertoire was profiled, and TCRdb retains in-frame clones only, with some absent. There are approximately 300,000 clones in the sample; around 89% occur only once, and 4.6% lies in the top ten. Sequencing was performed on peripheral blood. These receptors were taken from a man aged 35 to 55 with acute or convalescent COVID-19.

This clone was detected only once. The CDR3 here is CSVEPDRGGRGYTF. DNA of the CDR3: TGCAGCGTTGAGCCTGACAGGGGAGGAAGGGGCTACACCTTC. The chain combines TRBV29-1 with TRBJ1-2, with 8 bases aligning to TRBD1. Germline assignment: CDR1 SQVTM and CDR2 ANQGSEA. The CDR3 covers 14 residues. The V segment lost 3 bases and the J segment 8 bases; nucleotides outside the gene matches: 11.

The table lists this clone with a few counts. The rearrangement links TRBV2 to TRBJ1-1, with 10 bases aligning to TRBD1. From germline, CDR1 is SNHLY and CDR2 FYNNEI. The CDR3 loop spans 16 amino acids. The ends lost 5 bases at V and 4 bases at J; junction bases unmatched: 10. The CDR3 region is CASSPQGQGSSTEAFF. The CDR3 bases are TGTGCCAGCAGTCCCCAGGGACAGGGGTCGAGCACTGAAGCTTTCTTT.

The chain recombines TRBV7-3 with TRBJ2-1, with 11 bases aligning to TRBD2. The V gene's germline CDR1 is SGHTA and CDR2 FQGTGA. V gave up 8 bases and J gave up 8 bases; unmatched junction bases: 11. The length of the CDR3 is 15 residues. The CDR3 DNA reads as TGTGCCAGCCGCCGGGCTAGCGGGGGGCGGGATGAGCAGTTCTTC. Protein product: CASRRASGGRDEQFF. Variable domain in full (rest from reference TRBV7-3 and TRBJ2-1): GAGVSQTPSNKVTEKGKYVELRCDPISGHTALYWYRQSLGQGPEFLIYFQGTGAADDSGLPNDRFFAVRPEGSVSTLKIQRTERGDSAVYLCASRRASGGRDEQFFGPGTRLTVL.

V is TRBV4-2 and J is TRBJ1-5; 9 bases fit TRBD1. Germline trimming cut 6 bases from V and 7 bases from J; bases unmatched to any gene: 7. The germline V gene encodes CDR1 LGHNA and CDR2 YNFKEQ. There are 14 residues in the CDR3. CDR3 nucleotide sequence: TGTGCCAGCAGTCCGGACAGGGGATCCCAGCCCCAGCATTTT. Its translation: CASSPDRGSQPQHF.

Of note for this clone: The identical CDR3 is also encoded by other nucleotide sequences in the sample. The genes are TRBV5-1 and TRBJ1-1, with D uncertain. The germline CDR1 and CDR2 sequences are SGHRS and YFSETQ. There are 13 residues in the CDR3. The V and J ends lost 1 base and 8 bases respectively, with 12 bases between them. Here the CDR3 reads CASSLNSHTEAFF. For the CDR3, the DNA is TGCGCCAGCAGCTTGAACAGCCATACCGAAGCTTTCTTT. Based on the CDR3 plus reference TRBV5-1 and TRBJ1-1, the full variable domain is KAGVTQTPRYLIKTRGQQVTLSCSPISGHRSVSWYQQTPGQGLQFLFEYFSETQRNKGNFPGRFSGRQFSNSRSEMNVSTLELGDSALYLCASSLNSHTEAFFGQGTRLTVV.

The V call is TRBV3-1 (or the pseudogene TRBV3-2), the J call TRBJ1-1; D is perhaps TRBD1 (5 bases). This CDR3 spans 13 amino acids. From germline, CDR1 is LGHDT and CDR2 YNNKEL (reference sequence). The V end lost 4 bases, the J end lost 10 bases, and 16 bases lay between the germline ends. The CDR3 nucleotides are TGTGCCAGCAGCCCGGGGGGACGGCTGGGAGCTTTCTTT. Its translation is CASSPGGRLGAFF.

The rearrangement uses TRBV15 and TRBJ1-5; 8 bases agree with TRBD1. Germline CDR1 is LNHNV and CDR2 is YYDKDF (reference sequence). CDR3 length: 15 amino acids. The V and J ends lost 5 bases and 6 bases, in that order; junction bases with no gene match: 9. CDR3 region: CATSGLTGGIQPQHF. The CDR3 DNA reads as TGTGCCACCAGCGGGCTAACAGGGGGAATTCAGCCCCAGCATTTT.

The V gene is TRBV27, the J gene TRBJ1-2, with TRBD1 matching 11 bases. Germline CDR1 MNHEY, CDR2 SMNVEV (reference sequence). CDR3 length equals 16 residues. The V gene end was trimmed by 0 bases and the J gene end by 5 bases; junction bases not matched to a gene: 5. CDR3 protein: CASSLSGTGGGYGYTF. The DNA for the CDR3 is TGTGCCAGCAGTTTATCCGGGACAGGGGGGGGGTATGGCTACACCTTC.

The CDR3, as DNA: TGTGCCAGCAGTGAGCTGGCGGGCACAGATACGCAGTATTTT. Its protein is CASSELAGTDTQYF. The V and J genes are TRBV2 and TRBJ2-3; no clear D gene. Germline CDR1 SNHLY, CDR2 FYNNEI. The CDR3 has 14 residues. V gave up 3 bases and J gave up 1 base, with 8 bases separating them.

The chain recombines TRBV5-5 with TRBJ1-4; TRBD1 matches 7 bases. CDR3 size: 12 residues. Looked up from germline, CDR1 is SGHKS and CDR2 is YYEKEE (reference sequence). Trimming took 7 bases from V and 6 from J; bases not matched to a gene: 3. The CDR3 sequence is CASGGTDEKLFF. CDR3 coding DNA: TGTGCCAGCGGCGGGACAGATGAAAAACTGTTTTTT.

The V and J genes are TRBV15 and TRBJ2-7; no reliable D call. The CDR3 consists of 14 residues. The germline V gene has CDR1 LNHNV and CDR2 YYDKDF (reference sequence). The V and J ends lost 4 bases and 0 bases respectively, with 10 bases between them. CDR3 sequence: CATSIRQNSYEQYF. In nucleotides, the CDR3 is TGTGCCACCAGCATACGTCAGAACTCCTACGAGCAGTACTTC.

This chain links TRBV6-2 or TRBV6-3 with TRBJ1-3; D call uncertain. V was clipped by 4 bases and J by 2 bases, with 3 bases between them. This CDR3 spans 12 amino acids. The V gene's germline CDR1 is MNHEY and CDR2 SVGEGT. The CDR3 nucleotides read TGTGCCAGCAGTTCTGCTGGAAACACCATATATTTT. Its protein product is CASSSAGNTIYF.

This chain uses TRBV6-2 or TRBV6-3 with TRBJ2-6; D is perhaps TRBD1 (6 bases). Trimming took off 2 bases at V and 8 bases at J, with 13 bases between the two ends. Germline V gene data show CDR1 as MNHEY and CDR2 as SVGEGT. The CDR3 is 15 amino acids. CDR3 sequence reads: CASSYGGSDPNVLTF. Here the CDR3 DNA reads TGTGCCAGCAGTTACGGGGGCTCCGATCCCAACGTCCTGACTTTC.

The rearrangement links TRBV11-3 to TRBJ2-4, with D perhaps TRBD1 (5 bases). Trimming cost V 1 base and J 0 bases, with 10 bases left between them. The CDR3 spans 16 residues. Germline values: CDR1 SGHNT, CDR2 YENEEA. The CDR3 nucleotides are TGTGCCAGCAGCTTAGCGCAGGGTCTAGCCAAAAACATTCAGTACTTC. It specifies CASSLAQGLAKNIQYF.

This clone has only one observation. This sequence joins TRBV7-6 and TRBJ1-2, with D possibly TRBD1 on 5 matching bases. In germline, CDR1 is SGHVS, CDR2 FNYEAQ. This CDR3 is 15 amino acids long. V lost 1 base, J lost 6 bases, and 15 bases lay in between. The CDR3 spells CASSLDVGGLNGYTF. As DNA, the CDR3 is TGTGCCAGCAGCTTAGATGTGGGGGGACTTAATGGCTACACCTTC.

This chain joins TRBV21-1 and TRBJ2-7; the D call TRBD2 from the table was never checked on the DNA. TRBV21-1 is a pseudogene segment. The CDR3 length is 15 residues. The CDR3 DNA reads TGTGCCAGCAGCCCACTGAGGGGCGGGGCATACGAGCAGTACTTC. Translated: CASSPLRGGAYEQYF.